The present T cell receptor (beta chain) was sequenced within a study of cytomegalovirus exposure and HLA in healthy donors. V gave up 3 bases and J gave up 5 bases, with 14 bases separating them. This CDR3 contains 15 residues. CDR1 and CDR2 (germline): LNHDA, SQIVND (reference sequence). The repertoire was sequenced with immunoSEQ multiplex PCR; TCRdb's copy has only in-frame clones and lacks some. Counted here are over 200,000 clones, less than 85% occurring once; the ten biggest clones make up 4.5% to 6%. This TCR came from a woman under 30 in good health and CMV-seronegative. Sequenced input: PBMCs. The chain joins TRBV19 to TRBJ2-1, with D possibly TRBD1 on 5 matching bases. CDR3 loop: CASSIWTQGDNEQFF. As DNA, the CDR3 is TGTGCCAGTAGTATCTGGACACAAGGGGACAATGAGCAGTTCTTC.